This TCR beta chain is drawn from a study of blood T cell repertoires in COVID-19. Study overall: Sites across the United States, Italy and Spain contributed samples from acute and convalescent COVID-19. PBMCs, B-cell-depleted T cells, or T cells were the source of the cDNA or gDNA that made up the material.

From germline, CDR1 is SGHAT and CDR2 FQDESV (reference sequence). The CDR3 is 16 residues long. V lost 1 base and J lost 4; bases outside the gene matches: 5. Authors' processing steps: Using reference gene primer amplification, nucleated cell counts were estimated. Sequenced by immunoSEQ multiplex PCR; TCRdb stores in-frame clones only, minus some. V and J calls and clone size follow that table, whereas D and trimming were derived from the DNA. The sample carries 90,000 to 140,000 clones, about four fifths recorded once. The source is a woman of 80 years or more with acute or convalescent COVID-19. Material: peripheral blood. The chain carries TRBV11-1 and TRBJ2-1; TRBD2 agrees at 9 bases. CDR3 region: CASSLGLAAYYNEQFF. CDR3 DNA sequence: TGTGCCAGCAGCTTAGGACTAGCGGCTTATTACAATGAGCAGTTCTTC.